This T cell receptor beta chain originates from a study of shared clonotypes between healthy human individuals. The wider study: Each donor's CD4 naive and CD4 memory cells filled three plates apiece, CD8 naive two, and CD8 memory one.

The germline V gene has CDR1 KGHSH and CDR2 LQKENI. Trimming removed 0 bases from V and 6 bases from J, with 6 bases in between. The CDR3 runs to 13 residues. TCRdb's table, derived via immunoSEQ multiplex PCR, lists solely in-frame clones and lacks some. The sample has 2.3 million or so clones, 80% to 95% seen once. Healthy adults negative for HIV, lacking recent acute infections or vaccinations, served as donors. This sequence originates from a man younger than 35 in good health. Some clones in this sample may be carry-over from other donors' samples. Sequencing input: naive CD4+ T cells from PBMCs. Specified subset: CD45RA+ positively selected. This chain joins TRBV18 and TRBJ1-5; D is uncertain. The CDR3 DNA reads TGTGCCAGCTCACCACCTTCGGGTCAGCCCCAGCATTTT. This gives the protein CASSPPSGQPQHF.